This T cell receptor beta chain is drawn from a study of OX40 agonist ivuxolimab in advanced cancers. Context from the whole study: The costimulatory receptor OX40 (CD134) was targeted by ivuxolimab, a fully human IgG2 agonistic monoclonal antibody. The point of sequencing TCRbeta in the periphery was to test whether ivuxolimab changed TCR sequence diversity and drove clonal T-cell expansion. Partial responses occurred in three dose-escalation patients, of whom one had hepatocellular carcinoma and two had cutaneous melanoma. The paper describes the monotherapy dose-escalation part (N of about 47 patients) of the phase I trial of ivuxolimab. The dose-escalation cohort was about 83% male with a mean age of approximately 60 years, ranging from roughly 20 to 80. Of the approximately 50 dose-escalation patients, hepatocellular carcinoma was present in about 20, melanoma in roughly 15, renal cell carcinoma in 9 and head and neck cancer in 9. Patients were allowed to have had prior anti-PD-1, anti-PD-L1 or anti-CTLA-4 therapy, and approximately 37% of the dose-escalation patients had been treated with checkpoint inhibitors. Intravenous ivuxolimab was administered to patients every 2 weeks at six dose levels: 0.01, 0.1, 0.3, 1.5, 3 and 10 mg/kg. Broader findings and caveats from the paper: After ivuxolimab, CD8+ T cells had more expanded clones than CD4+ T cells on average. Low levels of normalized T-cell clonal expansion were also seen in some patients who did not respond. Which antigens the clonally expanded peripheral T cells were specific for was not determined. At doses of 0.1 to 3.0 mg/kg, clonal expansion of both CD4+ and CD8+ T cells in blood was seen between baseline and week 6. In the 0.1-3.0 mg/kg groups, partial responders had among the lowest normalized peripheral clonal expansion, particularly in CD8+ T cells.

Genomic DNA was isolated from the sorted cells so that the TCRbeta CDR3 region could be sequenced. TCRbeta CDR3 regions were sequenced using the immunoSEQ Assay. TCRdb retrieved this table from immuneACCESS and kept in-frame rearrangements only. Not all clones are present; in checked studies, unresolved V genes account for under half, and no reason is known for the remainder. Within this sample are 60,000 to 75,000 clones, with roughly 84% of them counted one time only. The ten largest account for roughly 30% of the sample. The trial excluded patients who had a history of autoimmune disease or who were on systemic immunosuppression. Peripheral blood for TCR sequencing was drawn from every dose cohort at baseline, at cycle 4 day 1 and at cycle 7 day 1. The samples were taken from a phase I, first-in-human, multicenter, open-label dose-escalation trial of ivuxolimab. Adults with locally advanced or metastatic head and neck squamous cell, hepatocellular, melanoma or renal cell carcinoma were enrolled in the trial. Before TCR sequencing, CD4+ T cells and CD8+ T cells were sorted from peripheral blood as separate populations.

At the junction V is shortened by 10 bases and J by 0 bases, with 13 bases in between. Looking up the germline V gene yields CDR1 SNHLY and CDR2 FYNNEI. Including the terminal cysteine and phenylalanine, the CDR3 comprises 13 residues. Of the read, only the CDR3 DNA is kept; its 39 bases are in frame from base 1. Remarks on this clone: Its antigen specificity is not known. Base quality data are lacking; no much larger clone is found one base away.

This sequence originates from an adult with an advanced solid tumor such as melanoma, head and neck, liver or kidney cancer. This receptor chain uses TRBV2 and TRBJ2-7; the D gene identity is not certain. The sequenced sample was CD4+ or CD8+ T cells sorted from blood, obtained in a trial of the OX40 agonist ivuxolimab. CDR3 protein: CATGAIDSYEQYF. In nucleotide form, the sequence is TGTGCCACCGGCGCCATCGACTCCTACGAGCAGTACTTC. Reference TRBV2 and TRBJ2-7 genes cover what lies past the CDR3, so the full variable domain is EPEVTQTPSHQVTQMGQEVILRCVPISNHLYFYWYRQILGQKVEFLVSFYNNEISEKSEIFDDQFSVERPDGSNFTLKIRSTKLEDSAMYFCATGAIDSYEQYFGPGTRLTVT.